This TCR beta chain appears in the sequencing data of a study of T cell responses to AZD1222 COVID-19 vaccine. Clones were read by immunoSEQ multiplex PCR, and TCRdb kept only the in-frame ones, dropping some. This table holds about 270,000 clones, 94% found once. Study results and caveats: Spike-wide vaccine-associated CD4 TCRs dominated at 160-218 and 743-854. The study identified only five to seven AZD1222 recipients as seropositive at baseline.

This CDR3 has 15 amino acids. Trimming removed 4 bases from V and 2 bases from J; junction bases left unmatched: 4. Germline lookup yields CDR1 SGHTA and CDR2 FQGNSA. This clone was found once. Its target is unknown. Combined were second doses at about 4 or about 12 weeks. This receptor was identified in an adult who received the AZD1222 COVID-19 vaccine. The sequenced sample was peripheral blood, obtained 28 days after the second AZD1222 dose. The rearrangement joins TRBV7-2 to TRBJ2-1; 8 nucleotides agree with TRBD2. The CDR3 is CASSSIAGPYNEQFF. CDR3 DNA: TGTGCCAGCAGCTCAATAGCGGGACCCTACAATGAGCAGTTCTTC.